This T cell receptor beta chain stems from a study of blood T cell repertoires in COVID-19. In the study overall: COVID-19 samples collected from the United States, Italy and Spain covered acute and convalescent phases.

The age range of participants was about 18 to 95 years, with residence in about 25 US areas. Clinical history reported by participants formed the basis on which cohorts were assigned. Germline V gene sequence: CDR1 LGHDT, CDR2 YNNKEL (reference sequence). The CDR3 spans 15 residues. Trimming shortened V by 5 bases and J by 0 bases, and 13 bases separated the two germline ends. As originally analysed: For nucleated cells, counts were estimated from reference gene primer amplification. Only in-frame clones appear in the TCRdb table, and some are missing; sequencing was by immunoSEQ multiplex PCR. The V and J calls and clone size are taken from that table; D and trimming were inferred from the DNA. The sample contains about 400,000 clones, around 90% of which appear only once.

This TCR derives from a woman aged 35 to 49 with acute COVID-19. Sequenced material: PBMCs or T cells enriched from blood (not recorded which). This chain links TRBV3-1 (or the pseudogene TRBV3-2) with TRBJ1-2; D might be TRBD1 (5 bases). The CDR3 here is CASSELDRANYGYTF. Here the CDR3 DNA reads TGTGCCAGCAGCGAGCTCGACAGAGCTAACTATGGCTACACCTTC.